This T cell receptor beta chain was observed in a study of control samples from healthy donors and cancer patients. Here immunoSEQ multiplex PCR was the method, and the copy in TCRdb shows in-frame clones only, minus some. The data contain roughly 450,000 clones, 80% to 95% of them singletons. There are a few counts of this clone. This TCR was recovered from a middle-aged man with head and neck cancer. Input material: PBMCs.

The CDR3 bases are TGTGCCAGTAGCCCACTGAGAGGGGGAGGTACTGAAGCTTTCTTT. It encodes CASSPLRGGGTEAFF. The chain couples TRBV19 to TRBJ1-1, with D maybe TRBD1 (6 bases). The length of the CDR3 is 15 residues. The V end was cut by 6 bases, the J end by 5 bases, with 19 bases between. Germline-derived CDR1 and CDR2 are LNHDA and SQIVND (reference sequence). Variable domain in full (rest from reference TRBV19 and TRBJ1-1): DGGITQSPKYLFRKEGQNVTLSCEQNLNHDAMYWYRQDPGQGLRLIYYSQIVNDFQKGDIAEGYSVSREKKESFPLTVTSAQKNPTAFYLCASSPLRGGGTEAFFGQGTRLTVV.